One and the same sample provided the 22 T cell receptor beta chains below, sequenced in a study of circulating CD8 cells and anti-PD-1 response in melanoma. From live CD3+CD8+TCRalphabeta+ cells, four PD-1 and/or TIGIT subsets were sorted. TCR libraries were prepared from around 15 ng of total RNA with the QIAseq Immune Repertoire TCR panel. TCRdb fed the reads into MiXCR, producing one record per CDR3 protein. In the table there are under 700 distinct CDR3 sequences, roughly 9.2% of which are singletons. The source was CD8+ T cells from PBMCs, collected at baseline or after one month of anti-PD-1 therapy (not recorded which). Receptors were obtained from a human donor with melanoma.

In its sample, this clonotype is large. The chain recombines TRBV7-3 with TRBJ2-1; D is unclear. From germline, CDR1 is SGHTA and CDR2 FQGTGA. Trimming took 4 bases from V and 3 from J, leaving 13 bases between them. The CDR3 covers 15 residues. CDR3 nucleotides: TGTGCCAGCAGCTCGGAAACGGGCCTCTACAATGAGCAGTTCTTC. Translating it yields CASSSETGLYNEQFF.

By sample share, this clonotype is large (0.1 to 1%). J is TRBJ2-1 and V is TRBV27; the D gene is possibly TRBD2 (7 bases). The CDR3 is made up of 17 amino acids. V lost 0 bases and J 6 bases, leaving 18 bases between the germline ends. CDR1 MNHEY and CDR2 SMNVEV come from the germline V gene (reference sequence). The CDR3, as DNA: TGTGCCAGCAGTTTATCGGGGGCTAGCGGTCTTCGCAATGAGCAGTTCTTC. Amino acids: CASSLSGASGLRNEQFF.

This clonotype is deemed medium-sized (0.01 to 0.1%). The chain combines TRBV28 with TRBJ1-2; D gene ambiguous. The V and J ends lost 8 bases and 11 bases respectively, with 12 bases between them. The germline V gene has CDR1 MDHEN and CDR2 SYDVKM. This CDR3 comprises 10 residues. The CDR3 here is CASREYRYTF. As DNA, the CDR3 is TGTGCCAGCCGGGAATATCGTTACACCTTC.

This clonotype was seen once. A read error is possible here, since a much larger clone lies one base away. V usage is TRBV28 and J usage is TRBJ2-2; D perhaps matches TRBD2 (5 bases). The CDR3 has 12 amino acids. Germline V gene lookup returns CDR1 MDHEN and CDR2 SYDVKM. The chain's CDR3 is CASSQNTGELVF. CDR3 DNA sequence: TGTGCCAGCAGCCAGAACACCGGGGAGCTGGTTTTT.

This clonotype is medium-sized (0.01 to 0.1%). This chain joins TRBV9 and TRBJ2-1; 13 positions agree with TRBD2. The germline V gene encodes CDR1 SGDLS and CDR2 YYNGEE. J gave up 9 bases and V 1 base, and 10 bases lay outside the gene matches. This CDR3 contains 17 residues. As DNA, the CDR3 is TGTGCCAGCAGCGTAACTCGCGGGACTAGCGGGGTTATTGAGCAGTTCTTC. It codes for CASSVTRGTSGVIEQFF.

This clonotype rates as medium-sized. This chain links TRBV11-1 with TRBJ2-7; D call uncertain. Trimming took 2 bases from V and 0 from J, leaving 5 bases between them. Germline V gene data show CDR1 as SGHAT and CDR2 as FQDESV (reference sequence). The CDR3 has 13 amino acids. The CDR3 loop is CASSLLSSYEQYF. The CDR3 nucleotides are TGTGCCAGCAGCTTACTCAGCTCCTACGAGCAGTACTTC.

This clonotype is large (0.1 to 1%) in the sample. The V and J genes are TRBV7-2 and TRBJ2-7, with 8 nucleotides matching TRBD2. This CDR3 has 15 residues. Germline-derived CDR1 and CDR2 are SGHTA and FQGNSA. Trimming took 4 bases from V and 7 from J; bases not matched to a gene: 12. Here the CDR3 DNA reads TGTGCCAGCAGCTGGGGAGCTAGCGGGTATACGGAGCAGTACTTC. This gives the protein CASSWGASGYTEQYF. Variable domain in full (rest from reference TRBV7-2 and TRBJ2-7): GAGVSQSPSNKVTEKGKDVELRCDPISGHTALYWYRQSLGQGLEFLIYFQGNSAPDKSGLPSDRFSAERTGGSVSTLTIQRTQQEDSAVYLCASSWGASGYTEQYFGPGTRLTVT.

The chain links TRBV19 to TRBJ1-5; D not certain. CDR1 and CDR2 from the germline V gene are LNHDA and SQIVND (reference sequence). The CDR3 has 11 residues. The germline V and J ends were trimmed by 3 bases and 9 bases, with 6 bases remaining between them. The CDR3: CASSIRGPQHF. For the CDR3, the DNA is TGTGCCAGTAGTATCCGGGGGCCCCAGCATTTT.

This clonotype qualifies as medium-sized (0.01 to 0.1%). The V call is TRBV20-1, the J call TRBJ2-5; 7 bases are a match to TRBD1. V dropped 3 bases and J dropped 2; count of bases not matched to a gene: 15. Germline CDR1 reads DFQATT; CDR2 reads SNEGSKA (reference sequence). CDR3 length: 17 amino acids. The CDR3 loop is CSARGDPDRAPQETQYF. For the CDR3, the DNA is TGCAGTGCTAGGGGGGATCCTGACAGGGCCCCGCAAGAGACCCAGTACTTC.

This clonotype is hyperexpanded. V is TRBV6-5 and J is TRBJ2-7; no clear D. The CDR3 has 14 residues. The V end lost 3 bases, the J end lost 4 bases, and 13 bases lay between the germline ends. Looked up from germline, CDR1 is MNHEY and CDR2 is SVGAGI. The CDR3 nucleotides are TGTGCCAGCAGTTATGGCAGGAAACCTTACGAGCAGTACTTC. It yields the protein CASSYGRKPYEQYF.

This clonotype is deemed large. One end of the junction varies from germline; a read error may be responsible. The chain combines TRBV27 with TRBJ2-7, with D unclear. The CDR3 sequence is 14 residues long. CDR1 and CDR2 (germline): MNHEY, SMNVEV (reference sequence). CDR3 bases: TGTGCCAGCAGTCTATCCCGGACGAACTACGAGCAGTACTTC. Protein sequence: CASSLSRTNYEQYF.

This clonotype is medium-sized within its sample. The chain joins TRBV9 to TRBJ2-1, with TRBD2 matching 11 bases. The CDR3 runs to 17 residues. From germline, CDR1 is SGDLS and CDR2 YYNGEE. J lost 0 bases, V lost 4 bases, and 6 bases had no gene match. The CDR3 nucleotides are TGTGCCAGCAGCAGAACCGGGACTAGCGGCTCCTACAATGAGCAGTTCTTC. Protein sequence: CASSRTGTSGSYNEQFF.

This clonotype was found a few times. This chain connects TRBV28 to TRBJ2-2; 7 nucleotides align to TRBD1. The CDR3 is made up of 14 amino acids. Per germline, CDR1 MDHEN and CDR2 SYDVKM. V shed 6 bases, J shed 8 bases, and the junction held 9 bases outside the gene matches. The CDR3 is CASSPGQMVGELFF. The CDR3 DNA reads TGTGCCAGCAGCCCGGGACAGATGGTGGGGGAGCTGTTTTTT.

As regards this clonotype: Since a far larger clone is one base different, this is likely a read error. The chain recombines TRBV18 with TRBJ2-5; D is unclear. This CDR3 has 14 residues. Trimming pared 8 bases from V and 5 bases from J, leaving 18 bases between. Per the germline V gene, CDR1 is KGHSH and CDR2 is LQKENI. This chain's CDR3 is CASSSRVPVETQYF. The CDR3 coding sequence is TGTGCCAGCAGTTCCCGTGTGCCAGTGGAGACCCAGTACTTC.

This clonotype is medium-sized (0.01 to 0.1%) within its sample. The chain links TRBV29-1 to TRBJ2-2; D unresolved. Germline CDR1 reads SQVTM; CDR2 reads ANQGSEA. This CDR3 spans 16 amino acids. V gave up 0 bases and J gave up 0 bases, with 11 bases separating them. CDR3 bases: TGCAGCGTTGAAGATCAAATTGGGTCGAACACCGGGGAGCTGTTTTTT. Residues: CSVEDQIGSNTGELFF.

Sample share makes this clonotype medium-sized. The chain couples TRBV19 to TRBJ2-5, with D unresolved. Trimming took 7 bases from V and 1 from J, leaving 4 bases between them. Germline values: CDR1 LNHDA, CDR2 SQIVND (reference sequence). The CDR3 extends over 11 amino acids. CDR3 residues: CASTFQETQYF. The CDR3 DNA follows: TGTGCCAGTACCTTCCAAGAGACCCAGTACTTC.

On this clonotype: Given a much more abundant clone one base away, this may be a read error. The V gene is TRBV28, the J gene TRBJ1-1; D not resolved. Germline CDR1 MDHEN, CDR2 SYDVKM. This CDR3 is built from 18 residues. The V end was cut by 5 bases, the J end by 1 base, with 23 bases between. CDR3 coding DNA: TGTGCCAGCAGTCCCATAATTGCTTCCCTCGGTAAGAACACTGAAGCTTTCTTT. As protein: CASSPIIASLGKNTEAFF.

This clonotype is deemed medium-sized. This chain connects TRBV20-1 to TRBJ1-2; D may be TRBD1 (6 bases). V lost 6 bases to trimming and J lost 3 bases, with 23 bases between them. This CDR3 has 16 residues. The germline V gene has CDR1 DFQATT and CDR2 SNEGSKA (reference sequence). CDR3 region: CSAHVQEGDPYYGYTF. In nucleotides, the CDR3 is TGCAGTGCCCACGTCCAGGAGGGGGACCCTTACTATGGCTACACCTTC.

This clonotype was picked up a small number of times. The V call is TRBV20-1, the J call TRBJ2-7; TRBD1 or TRBD2 may be the D gene (5 bases each). The V end lost 5 bases, the J end lost 1 base, and 18 bases lay between the germline ends. The CDR3 contains 15 residues. Germline values: CDR1 DFQATT, CDR2 SNEGSKA (reference sequence). The CDR3 DNA sequence: TGCAGTGCTGAACCGAGGGGCATGAGGTCCTACGAGCAGTACTTC. Its protein product is CSAEPRGMRSYEQYF.

About this clonotype itself: A much larger clonotype is one base distant, so this may be a read error. The CDR3 end shows no conserved phenylalanine or tryptophan, and so a read error is likely. The rearrangement joins TRBV28 to TRBJ2-3; 8 bases agree with TRBD1. The CDR3 is made up of 12 amino acids. Trimming at V came to 4 bases and at J to 8 bases, leaving 2 bases not matched to a gene. Germline V gives CDR1 MDHEN, CDR2 SYDVKM. Here the CDR3 DNA reads TGTGCCAGCAGTTGGACAGGGCCTACGCAGTATTTA. Protein sequence: CASSWTGPTQYL.

By proportion, this clonotype is large. CDR3 in amino acids: CASSVGSSRELFF. CDR3 sequence (DNA): TGTGCCAGCAGCGTAGGCTCCTCGCGGGAGCTGTTTTTT. J is TRBJ2-2 and V is TRBV9, with D uncertain. V was clipped by 0 bases and J by 9 bases, with 9 bases between them. The CDR3 spans 13 residues. Germline CDR1 and CDR2: SGDLS and YYNGEE.

Judged by abundance, this clonotype is medium-sized (0.01 to 0.1%). This CDR3 reads CASSKTGTSGRARTYEQYF. The CDR3 DNA reads TGTGCCAGCAGTAAGACCGGGACTAGCGGGAGGGCGCGAACCTACGAGCAGTACTTC. The gene calls are TRBV28 and TRBJ2-7; 16 bases are a match to TRBD2. The V gene end was trimmed by 5 bases and the J gene end by 2 bases; junction bases not matched to a gene: 12. This CDR3 comprises 19 residues. The germline CDR1 and CDR2 sequences are MDHEN and SYDVKM.